This record concerns one TCR beta chain sequence. The limits of the CDR3 on the DNA are not certain, so only TCRdb's listed CDR3 is given. This sample was included in a study of blood T cell repertoires in COVID-19. Study details: Samples taken during acute and convalescent COVID-19 were collected in the United States, Italy and Spain. PBMCs, B-cell-depleted T cells, or T cells were the source of the cDNA or gDNA that made up the material.

As processed by the authors: Quantification of nucleated cells was approximated via reference gene primer amplification. Sequencing was performed with immunoSEQ multiplex PCR; in TCRdb, only in-frame clones are kept and a portion is missing. V, J and clone size reflect that table, while D and trimming were determined from the DNA. The sample shows roughly 200,000 clones, 75% to 85% of them seen only once. The CDR3 numbers 15 amino acids, ends counted. Germline CDR1 and CDR2: LNHDA and SQIVND (reference sequence). The TCR sequence derives from a human donor in a cohort sampled during active COVID-19. Sequences were obtained from peripheral blood. The genes are TRBV19 and TRBJ1-6; the D call TRBD1 from the table was never checked on the DNA. The CDR3 reads CASTSGQGYNSPLHF.